This TCR beta chain originates from a study of blood T cell repertoires in COVID-19 (dated by TCRdb to the early 2020s). About the full investigation: Collaborator samples came from the United States, Italy and Spain and covered acute and convalescent phases of COVID-19. The material from the prospective study consisted of cDNA or gDNA derived from T cells, B-cell-depleted T cells, or PBMCs. Deeply sampled blood TCRbeta repertoires from subjects exposed to, actively infected with, or recovered from COVID-19 were included in the dataset. A freely available public database, intended as a resource for researchers studying the immune response to SARS-CoV-2, is where the repertoires were released. Samples were obtained from the ongoing ImmuneRACE study (first 160 participants) and from approximately 1,200 subjects provided by 6 global collaborators. Sample metadata almost always included a de-identified subject ID, COVID-19 status, age in years and sex. Where HLA class I and class II types were available, the types were taken from metadata supplied by the sample provider, not from assay-based typing. Beyond this particular receptor, the publication reports: The quantity of clinical and demographic metadata differed by source and by participant and was supplied without curation.

At one collaborating source in Seattle, patients were enrolled during active infection and were followed longitudinally through the course of disease. Each collaborating institution followed its own protocols to collect whole blood in K2EDTA tubes. For TCRbeta analysis, collaborators shipped samples as frozen whole blood, isolated PBMCs, or DNA extracted from either of those sample types. The immunoSEQ Assay, a bias-controlled multiplex PCR, was used to amplify TCRbeta CDR3 regions from genomic DNA. The paper's data handling went like this. Within the assay, amplification of reference gene primers was used to estimate how many nucleated cells each sample contained. To quantify the absolute abundance of each unique TCRbeta CDR3 rearrangement, sequence reads were collapsed and filtered. For each sample, productive Simpson clonality was calculated by taking the square root of Simpson's diversity index across productive rearrangements. The immuneACCESS repertoire file appears here via TCRdb, limited to in-frame rearrangements. These files lack a portion of the clones; in checked studies, under half of the deficit traces to unresolved V genes, and the cause of the others is not known. V and J calls plus clone size are reproduced from that table; the DNA served to infer D and trimming. A total of 200,000 to 300,000 clones appear in this sample, about nine tenths of them only once. Approximately 0.8% of the sample comes from the top ten.

Notes on this clone: Its antigen remains undetermined. Base qualities are not recorded, but no much larger clone differs from it by a single base.

This TCR was recovered from a man aged 30-40 years with COVID-19, enrolled during active disease. Sequenced: peripheral blood.

The nucleotide sequence is given as TGTGCCAGCAGCGTAGCTTTGGGGGGGGCGTGGAATGAGCAGTTCTTC. This translates into CASSVALGGAWNEQFF. The chain couples TRBV9 to TRBJ2-1; 7 matching bases give a weak D call of TRBD2. The CDR3 measures 16 amino acids from cysteine to phenylalanine. Just CDR3 DNA is preserved here, 48 bases in frame from base 1. The junction shows trimming of 0 bases on V and 7 bases on J, plus 17 bases between the germline ends. As encoded in the germline V gene, CDR1 is SGDLS while CDR2 is YYNGEE.